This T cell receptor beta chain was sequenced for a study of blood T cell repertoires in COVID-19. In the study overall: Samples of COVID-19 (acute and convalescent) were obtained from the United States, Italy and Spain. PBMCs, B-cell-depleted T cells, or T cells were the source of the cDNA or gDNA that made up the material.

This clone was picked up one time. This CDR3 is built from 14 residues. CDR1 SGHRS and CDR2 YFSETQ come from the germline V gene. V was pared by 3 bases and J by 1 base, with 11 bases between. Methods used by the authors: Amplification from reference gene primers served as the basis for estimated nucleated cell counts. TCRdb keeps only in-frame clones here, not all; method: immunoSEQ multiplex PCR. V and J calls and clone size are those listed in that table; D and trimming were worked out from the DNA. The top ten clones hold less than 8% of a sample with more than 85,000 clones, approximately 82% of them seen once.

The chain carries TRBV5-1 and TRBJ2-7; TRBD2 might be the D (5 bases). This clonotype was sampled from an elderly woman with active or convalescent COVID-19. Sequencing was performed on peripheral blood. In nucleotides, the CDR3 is TGCGCCAGCAGCTCCGAACCGGGGTCCTACGAGCAGTACTTC. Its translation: CASSSEPGSYEQYF.